This T cell receptor (beta chain) was obtained from a study of cytomegalovirus exposure and HLA in healthy donors. Overall study findings and caveats: One later analysis, an examination of the 90 to 150 validation repertoires, found that first-cohort TCR clusters tended to co-occur in them. The study designated 150 to 200 TCR beta chains cytomegalovirus-associated. In vitro assays verified that three CMV-associated chains recognized CMV antigens specifically.

The ends were cut back, 5 bases at V and 0 bases at J, with 11 bases in the middle. CDR3 size: 15 residues. Germline V gives CDR1 SGDLS, CDR2 YYNGEE. In regard to this clone: Its matching antigen is unknown.

The repertoire was sequenced with immunoSEQ multiplex PCR; TCRdb's copy has only in-frame clones and lacks some. The profile shows approximately 150,000 clones, around 86% of them singletons. This receptor was obtained from a man younger than 35 in good health and CMV-seropositive. J is TRBJ2-2 and V is TRBV9; tentative D call: TRBD1 (6 bases). The sequencing sample was made of PBMCs. The chain's CDR3 is CASSRGGPNTGELFF. DNA of the CDR3: TGTGCCAGCAGTCGTGGGGGCCCGAACACCGGGGAGCTGTTTTTT.